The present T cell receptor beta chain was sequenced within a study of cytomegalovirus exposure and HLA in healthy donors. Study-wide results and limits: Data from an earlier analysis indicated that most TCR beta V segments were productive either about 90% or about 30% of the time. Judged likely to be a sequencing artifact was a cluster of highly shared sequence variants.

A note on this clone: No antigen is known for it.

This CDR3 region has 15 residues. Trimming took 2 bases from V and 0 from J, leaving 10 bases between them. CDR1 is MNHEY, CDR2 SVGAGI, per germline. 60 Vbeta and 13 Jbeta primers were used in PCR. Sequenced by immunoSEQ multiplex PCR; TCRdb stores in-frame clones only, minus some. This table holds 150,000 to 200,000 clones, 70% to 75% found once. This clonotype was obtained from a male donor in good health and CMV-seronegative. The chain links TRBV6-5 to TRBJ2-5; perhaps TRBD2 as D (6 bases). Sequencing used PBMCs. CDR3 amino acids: CASSYGRGYQETQYF. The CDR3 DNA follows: TGTGCCAGCAGTTACGGTCGGGGGTACCAAGAGACCCAGTACTTC.